This T cell receptor (beta chain) was retrieved from a study of T cells in Graves' hyperthyroidism and ophthalmopathy. Overall study: Once the initial diagnosis was made, peripheral blood was obtained before any treatment. Study results and caveats: Blood also showed most of the thyroid clonotypes that were expanded above 0.001.

RNA transcripts served as the template for amplifying TCR beta CDR3 regions. The HTBI primer set was used in a first-round RT-PCR of the TCR CDR3. TCRdb re-derived calls from the multiplex PCR reads in MiXCR, one entry per CDR3 protein. The sample yields 600,000 to 900,000 distinct CDR3 sequences, about 15% seen once. Aged 18 to 65, the patients had hyperthyroidism that was newly diagnosed and had lasted under 2 months. The source of the PBMCs was approximately 9.5 ml of fresh peripheral blood. From germline, CDR1 is LNHDA and CDR2 SQIVND (reference sequence). The CDR3 is made up of 15 amino acids. V dropped 6 bases and J dropped 0 bases, with 15 bases sitting between them. This clonotype was seen only once. The antigen remains undetermined.

Sequences were obtained from blood. The source is a man between 18 and 35 years old with Graves' hyperthyroidism. The V and J genes are TRBV19 and TRBJ2-7; perhaps TRBD2 as D (5 bases). The CDR3 DNA sequence: TGTGCCAGTAGCCGCGGCGGGCCGAGCTCCTACGAGCAGTACTTC. Its translation is CASSRGGPSSYEQYF.